The 27 T cell receptor beta chains presented below share a single source sample, sequenced in a study of CD8 T cells in ankylosing spondylitis (TCRdb year 2017). Overall results and qualifications from the work: Blood from ankylosing spondylitis patients appeared to be characterized by a TCR beta motif composed of 7 to 9 highly homologous amino acid variants.

The antigens of these receptors remain unknown. The library relied on 5' RACE. The listed sequencing device is Illumina HiSeq 2500. TCRdb trimmed public reads at Q25 via fastp, called clones via MiXCR and kept in-frame beta chains. Records with the same CDR3 protein are collapsed into one entry carrying the most frequent genes and DNA. The sample has 700,000 to 850,000 distinct CDR3 sequences on record, 10% to 15% of them singletons. The ten largest make up 0.51% of the sample. Sequences were obtained from blood, either unsorted or a sorted T cell fraction (not recorded which). The receptors come from a male donor with ankylosing spondylitis.

This clonotype appeared a few times. The chain employs TRBV3-1 and TRBJ1-2; D ambiguous. CDR3 size: 14 residues. V was cut by 0 bases and J by 4 bases, with 9 bases left in between. Germline V gene data show CDR1 as LGHDT and CDR2 as YNNKEL (reference sequence). The CDR3 here is CASSQDVAIYGYTF. DNA for the CDR3: TGTGCCAGCAGCCAAGATGTGGCCATCTATGGCTACACCTTC.

This clonotype was seen ten or more times. CDR3 nucleotide sequence: TGCAGTGTCTTAAGGAGGGGCAATGAGCAGTTCTTC. Translated: CSVLRRGNEQFF. The rearrangement uses TRBV20-1 and TRBJ2-1; D perhaps matches TRBD2 (6 bases). Germline V CDR1 and CDR2: DFQATT, SNEGSKA (reference sequence). This CDR3 comprises 12 residues. Trimming shortened V by 7 bases and J by 6 bases, and 13 bases separated the two germline ends.

The table lists this clonotype with a few counts. The chain has TRBV20-1 and TRBJ2-3; the match to TRBD2 covers 11 bases. This CDR3 region has 16 residues. J lost 0 bases, V lost 2 bases, and 4 bases had no gene match. From germline, CDR1 is DFQATT and CDR2 SNEGSKA (reference sequence). The CDR3 loop reads CSARPGLAVSTDTQYF. The CDR3 DNA follows: TGCAGTGCTAGACCGGGACTAGCGGTTAGCACAGATACGCAGTATTTT.

This clonotype was recorded at least ten times. V and J are TRBV11-1 and TRBJ2-6, with 8 bases matching TRBD2. The CDR3 runs 19 residues. Germline CDR1 and CDR2: SGHAT and FQDESV (reference sequence). Trimming took 7 bases from V and 0 from J; bases not matched to a gene: 14. The CDR3 spells CASTKGWGLESSGANVLTF. In nucleotides, the CDR3 is TGTGCCAGCACCAAAGGATGGGGACTAGAAAGCTCTGGGGCCAACGTCCTGACTTTC.

This clonotype was detected a few times. The chain is built from TRBV5-1 and TRBJ2-5; a possible D gene is TRBD1 (5 bases). The CDR3 spans 17 residues. The V and J ends lost 0 bases and 5 bases respectively, with 20 bases between them. CDR1 SGHRS and CDR2 YFSETQ come from the germline V gene. The CDR3 bases are TGCGCCAGCAGCTTGGCCTTAGGGCAGGGATCGTATGAGACCCAGTACTTC. Amino acids: CASSLALGQGSYETQYF.

This clonotype was seen a handful of times. This rearrangement joins TRBV18 to TRBJ1-1, with D tentatively TRBD1 (5 bases). Germline-derived CDR1 and CDR2 are KGHSH and LQKENI. Deletions cut 0 bases from V and 0 bases from J, with 11 bases between. The CDR3 totals 16 residues. CDR3: CASSPPREGMNTEAFF. The CDR3 nucleotides read TGTGCCAGCTCACCACCGAGGGAGGGGATGAACACTGAAGCTTTCTTT.

This clonotype was seen a handful of times. The rearrangement joins TRBV6-1 to TRBJ1-4; tentative D call: TRBD1 (6 bases). Germline V CDR1 and CDR2: MNHNS, SASEGT. V lost 7 bases and J lost 5, with 14 bases in between. The CDR3 runs to 14 residues. CDR3 protein: CASTGQGSNEKLFF. The CDR3 nucleotides are TGTGCCAGCACCGGGCAGGGGTCGAATGAAAAACTGTTTTTT.

The chain has TRBV19 and TRBJ2-7; D ambiguous. The V gene's germline CDR1 is LNHDA and CDR2 SQIVND (reference sequence). This CDR3 has 14 amino acids. V lost 1 base, J lost 0 bases, and 7 bases lay in between. The chain's CDR3 is CASSIAPSSYEQYF. CDR3 sequence (DNA): TGTGCCAGTAGTATAGCCCCCAGCTCCTACGAGCAGTACTTC.

This chain uses TRBV24-1 with TRBJ2-7; 9 bases line up with TRBD2. With V trimmed by 7 bases and J by 5 bases, 8 bases remained unmatched. The germline V gene has CDR1 KGHDR and CDR2 SFDVKD. The CDR3 is made up of 14 amino acids. CDR3 in DNA: TGTGCCACCAGGGGCCTTAGCGGGAGAAACGAGCAGTACTTC. It yields the protein CATRGLSGRNEQYF.

This clonotype turned up a few times. The chain carries TRBV20-1 and TRBJ2-1; TRBD1 is a possible D gene (6 bases). Trimming removed 1 base from V and 12 bases from J, with 19 bases in between. The CDR3 runs to 14 residues. Germline V gene lookup returns CDR1 DFQATT and CDR2 SNEGSKA (reference sequence). CDR3 nucleotide sequence: TGCAGTGCTAGAGGGGCAGGGGTTAGGACGGGGCAGTTCTTC. The encoded protein is CSARGAGVRTGQFF.

This clonotype was counted a few times. The V and J genes are TRBV7-2 and TRBJ2-1; D unclear. The ends were cut back, 2 bases at V and 3 bases at J, with 11 bases in the middle. CDR1 is SGHTA and CDR2 is FQGNSA in the germline V gene. The length of the CDR3 is 15 residues. The CDR3 loop is CASSLWQAVYNEQFF. CDR3 DNA sequence: TGTGCCAGCAGCTTATGGCAGGCCGTCTACAATGAGCAGTTCTTC.

The table lists this clonotype with a few counts. This rearrangement joins TRBV7-2 to TRBJ2-5, with D maybe TRBD2 (5 bases). The CDR3 runs 16 residues. CDR1 is SGHTA, CDR2 FQGNSA, per germline. The germline V and J ends were trimmed by 5 bases and 5 bases, with 21 bases remaining between them. DNA of the CDR3: TGTGCCAGCAGCCCAAACCCGCTAGCTGACCTGGAGACCCAGTACTTC. This codes for CASSPNPLADLETQYF.

This clonotype appeared many times. The chain combines TRBV7-8 with TRBJ1-2; 8 bases align to TRBD1. The CDR3 totals 18 residues. Unmatched junction bases numbered 11, after V lost 1 base and J lost 1 base. CDR1 is SGHVS, CDR2 FQNEAQ, per germline. The CDR3 sequence: CASSLGTGQALINYGYTF. DNA of the CDR3: TGTGCCAGCAGCTTAGGGACGGGACAGGCACTAATTAACTATGGCTACACCTTC.

CDR3 amino acids: CASSFQGVSSYEQYF. Here the CDR3 DNA reads TGTGCCAGCAGTTTTCAGGGGGTGAGCTCCTACGAGCAGTACTTC. The V call is TRBV28, the J call TRBJ2-7, with 7 bases identical to TRBD1. The ends lost 3 bases at V and 0 bases at J; junction bases unmatched: 5. Germline V lookup: CDR1 MDHEN, CDR2 SYDVKM. The CDR3 is 15 amino acids.

The V call is TRBV9, the J call TRBJ2-1; 8 bases match TRBD1. With 3 bases clipped from V and 5 bases from J, the junction kept 10 bases outside the gene matches. Germline V lookup: CDR1 SGDLS, CDR2 YYNGEE. The length of the CDR3 is 16 residues. The CDR3 DNA sequence: TGTGCCAGCAGCGCTAAACCGGGACAGGCTCACAATGAGCAGTTCTTC. Translation: CASSAKPGQAHNEQFF. The variable domain in full, completed from reference TRBV9 and TRBJ2-1, reads DSGVTQTPKHLITATGQRVTLRCSPRSGDLSVYWYQQSLDQGLQFLIQYYNGEERAKGNILERFSAQQFPDLHSELNLSSLELGDSALYFCASSAKPGQAHNEQFFGPGTRLTVL.

This sequence joins TRBV5-1 and TRBJ2-7; D possibly corresponds to TRBD2 (5 bases). This CDR3 has 12 amino acids. The V gene's germline CDR1 is SGHRS and CDR2 YFSETQ. The V end was cut by 4 bases, the J end by 5 bases, with 10 bases between. The CDR3: CASSASLDEQYF. The CDR3 nucleotides read TGCGCCAGCAGCGCTAGCCTAGACGAGCAGTACTTC.

The rearrangement uses TRBV19 and TRBJ1-1; no reliable D call. The CDR3 sequence is 16 residues long. Trimming shortened V by 4 bases and J by 3 bases, and 18 bases separated the two germline ends. Germline V gene sequence: CDR1 LNHDA, CDR2 SQIVND (reference sequence). The CDR3 here is CASSTDTELMDTEAFF. DNA for the CDR3: TGTGCCAGTAGTACTGATACAGAGTTGATGGACACTGAAGCTTTCTTT.

The V gene is TRBV9, the J gene TRBJ2-5; perhaps D is TRBD1 or TRBD2 (5 bases each). V shed 0 bases and J shed 3 bases, with 12 bases lying between them. CDR3 length: 15 amino acids. Germline loops: CDR1 SGDLS, CDR2 YYNGEE. Written as DNA, the CDR3 is TGTGCCAGCAGCGTAGCGCGAGGGGAGAAAGAGACCCAGTACTTC. This encodes CASSVARGEKETQYF.

The chain joins TRBV7-2 to TRBJ2-3; perhaps D is TRBD1 or TRBD2 (6 bases each). The CDR3 is 14 residues long. The V gene lost 2 bases and the J gene lost 4 bases, with 10 bases spanning the gap. Germline loops: CDR1 SGHTA, CDR2 FQGNSA. The CDR3 region has the DNA TGTGCCAGCAGCTTAACCGGGGGCCCAGATACGCAGTATTTT. Translated, it gives CASSLTGGPDTQYF. Together with reference TRBV7-2 and TRBJ2-3, the CDR3 gives the full variable domain: GAGVSQSPSNKVTEKGKDVELRCDPISGHTALYWYRQSLGQGLEFLIYFQGNSAPDKSGLPSDRFSAERTGGSVSTLTIQRTQQEDSAVYLCASSLTGGPDTQYFGPGTRLTVL.

This clonotype was counted at least ten times. The rearrangement links TRBV20-1 to TRBJ1-1, with D perhaps matching TRBD1 (5 bases). The CDR3 has 15 residues. CDR1 and CDR2 from the germline V gene are DFQATT and SNEGSKA (reference sequence). V lost 6 bases to trimming and J lost 3 bases, with 20 bases between them. CDR3 amino acids: CSAPTTLDIHTEAFF. CDR3 DNA: TGCAGTGCCCCGACAACCTTGGACATCCACACTGAAGCTTTCTTT.

This clonotype was observed at least ten times. The CDR3 DNA reads TGCGCCAGCAGCAGCTTGACAGGACCTCAAGAGACCCAGTACTTC. Encoded protein: CASSSLTGPQETQYF. The J gene is TRBJ2-5, the V gene TRBV5-1, with a tentative D call TRBD1 (6 bases). CDR1 and CDR2 (germline): SGHRS, YFSETQ. This CDR3 spans 15 amino acids. Between the trimmed V and J ends, which lost 4 bases and 2 bases, there was a span of 15 bases. The full variable domain, rest sourced from reference TRBV5-1 and TRBJ2-5, is KAGVTQTPRYLIKTRGQQVTLSCSPISGHRSVSWYQQTPGQGLQFLFEYFSETQRNKGNFPGRFSGRQFSNSRSEMNVSTLELGDSALYLCASSSLTGPQETQYFGPGTRLLVL.

The CDR3 here is CASSLVGSPEAFF. In DNA, the CDR3 is TGTGCCAGCAGCTTAGTAGGAAGTCCTGAAGCTTTCTTT. The chain carries TRBV7-8 and TRBJ1-1; D is ambiguous. Deletions cut 1 base from V and 6 bases from J, with 9 bases between. The germline V gene has CDR1 SGHVS and CDR2 FQNEAQ. This CDR3 has 13 amino acids.

The gene calls are TRBV7-9 and TRBJ2-7, with 7 bases identical to TRBD1. Trimming removed 5 bases from V and 6 bases from J; junction bases left unmatched: 16. The CDR3 spans 16 residues. The V gene's germline CDR1 is SEHNR and CDR2 FQNEAQ (reference sequence). CDR3 in amino acids: CASSQGQDLPSGEQYF. Here the CDR3 DNA reads TGTGCCAGCAGCCAAGGACAGGATCTCCCCTCAGGCGAGCAGTACTTC.

The J gene is TRBJ2-3, the V gene TRBV11-2, with D unclear. The V gene's germline CDR1 is SGHAT and CDR2 FQNNGV. V dropped 1 base and J dropped 4 bases, with 9 bases sitting between them. The CDR3 sequence is 14 residues long. CDR3 in DNA: TGTGCCAGCAGCTTAGTCTGGGTATCAGATACGCAGTATTTT. This sequence encodes CASSLVWVSDTQYF.

This clonotype was seen more than once but under ten times. This chain connects TRBV20-1 to TRBJ1-4, with a possible D match to TRBD1 (5 bases). The V and J ends lost 6 bases and 3 bases respectively, with 11 bases between them. The CDR3 has 13 amino acids. Germline V gene lookup returns CDR1 DFQATT and CDR2 SNEGSKA (reference sequence). The CDR3 DNA is TGCAGTGCCAGACAGAGCCCTAATGAAAAACTGTTTTTT. Protein sequence: CSARQSPNEKLFF.

This clonotype showed up just a few times. This rearrangement joins TRBV10-3 to TRBJ2-3; weak D call: TRBD2 (5 bases). Trimming shortened V by 1 base and J by 3 bases, and 14 bases separated the two germline ends. This CDR3 region has 16 residues. Germline V gene data show CDR1 as ENHRY and CDR2 as SYGVKD. This CDR3 reads CAISEFLAIETDTQYF. DNA for the CDR3: TGTGCCATCAGTGAGTTCTTAGCGATTGAGACAGATACGCAGTATTTT.

The table lists this clonotype with many counts. The J gene is TRBJ2-7, the V gene TRBV29-1; the D gene could be TRBD1 or TRBD2 (5 bases each). Germline loops: CDR1 SQVTM, CDR2 ANQGSEA. Trimming pared 6 bases from V and 3 bases from J, leaving 12 bases between. This CDR3 has 12 residues. The CDR3: CSVTGALYEQYF. CDR3 in DNA: TGCAGCGTAACCGGGGCCCTCTACGAGCAGTACTTC.